The sequence of this T cell receptor (beta chain) was determined in a study of shared clonotypes between healthy human individuals. General study findings and limits: Naive subsets usually exceeded memory subsets in estimated richness.

Sorted-subset replicate PCRs used 200 ng of genomic DNA. This amount corresponded to 25,000 to 30,000 T cell genomes. Assay: immunoSEQ multiplex PCR; the TCRdb copy retains only in-frame clones and omits some. The table has some 1 million clones, 70% to 80% seen once. Germline loops: CDR1 SGHRS, CDR2 YFSETQ. V lost 5 bases, J lost 0 bases, and 7 bases stayed unmatched. This CDR3 is 15 amino acids long. For this clone: The antigen is unknown.

The clonotype was recovered from a man between 18 and 35 years old in good health. The chain recombines TRBV5-1 with TRBJ2-7; 8 bases align to TRBD2. Specimen: memory CD4+ T cells sorted from blood. Subset of the sample: CD45RA-negative fraction. For the CDR3, the DNA is TGCGCCAGCAGTCTCGGCGGGGGGAGCTCCTACGAGCAGTACTTC. Translated: CASSLGGGSSYEQYF.